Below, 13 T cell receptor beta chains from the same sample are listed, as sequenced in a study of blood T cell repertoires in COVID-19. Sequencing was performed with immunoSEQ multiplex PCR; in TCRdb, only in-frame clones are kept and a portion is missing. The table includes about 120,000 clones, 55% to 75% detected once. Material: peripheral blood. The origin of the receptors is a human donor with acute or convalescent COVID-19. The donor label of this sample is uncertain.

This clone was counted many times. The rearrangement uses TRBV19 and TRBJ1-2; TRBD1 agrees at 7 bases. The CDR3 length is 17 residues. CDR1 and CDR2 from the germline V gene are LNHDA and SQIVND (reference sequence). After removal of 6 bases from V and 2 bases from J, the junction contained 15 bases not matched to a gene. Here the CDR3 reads CASSKGQRYSLNYGYTF. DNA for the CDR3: TGTGCCAGTAGCAAGGGACAGCGGTACTCCTTAAACTATGGCTACACCTTC.

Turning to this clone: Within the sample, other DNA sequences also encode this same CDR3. Here the CDR3 DNA reads TGTGCCAGCTCACCAGGGACAGCTAACTATGGCTACACCTTC. It specifies CASSPGTANYGYTF. The rearrangement uses TRBV18 and TRBJ1-2; 7 nucleotides match TRBD1. This CDR3 comprises 14 residues. The V gene end was trimmed by 2 bases and the J gene end by 0 bases; junction bases not matched to a gene: 0. Germline CDR1 reads KGHSH; CDR2 reads LQKENI.

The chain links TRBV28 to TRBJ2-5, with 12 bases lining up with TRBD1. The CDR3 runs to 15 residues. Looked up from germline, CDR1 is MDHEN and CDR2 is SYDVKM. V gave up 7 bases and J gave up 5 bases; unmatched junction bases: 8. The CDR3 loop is CASTPGQGARETQYF. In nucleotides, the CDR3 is TGTGCCAGCACCCCGGGACAGGGGGCGAGGGAGACCCAGTACTTC.

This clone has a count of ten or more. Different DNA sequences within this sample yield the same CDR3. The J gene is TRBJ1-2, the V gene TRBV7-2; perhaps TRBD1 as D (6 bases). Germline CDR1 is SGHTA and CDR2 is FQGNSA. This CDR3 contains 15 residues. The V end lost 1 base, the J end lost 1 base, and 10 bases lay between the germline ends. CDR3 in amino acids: CASSLGSGVNYGYTF. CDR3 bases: TGTGCCAGCAGCTTAGGTTCAGGGGTTAACTATGGCTACACCTTC.

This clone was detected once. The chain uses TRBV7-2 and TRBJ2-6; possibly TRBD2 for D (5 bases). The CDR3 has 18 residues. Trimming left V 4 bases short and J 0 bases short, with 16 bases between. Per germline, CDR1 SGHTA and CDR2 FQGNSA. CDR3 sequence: CASSSRSGLHSGANVLTF. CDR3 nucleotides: TGTGCCAGCAGCTCCCGGAGCGGACTCCACTCTGGGGCCAACGTCCTGACTTTC.

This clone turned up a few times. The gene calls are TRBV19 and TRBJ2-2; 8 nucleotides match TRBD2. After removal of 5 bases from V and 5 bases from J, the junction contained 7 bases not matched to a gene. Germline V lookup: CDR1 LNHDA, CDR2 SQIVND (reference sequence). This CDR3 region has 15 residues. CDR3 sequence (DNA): TGTGCCAGTAGTGGGAGCGGGGGAGGTACCGGGGAGCTGTTTTTT. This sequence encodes CASSGSGGGTGELFF.

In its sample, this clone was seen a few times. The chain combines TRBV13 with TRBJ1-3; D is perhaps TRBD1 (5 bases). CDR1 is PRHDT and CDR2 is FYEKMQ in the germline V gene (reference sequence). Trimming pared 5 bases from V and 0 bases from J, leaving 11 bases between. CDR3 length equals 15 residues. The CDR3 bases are TGTGCCAGCAGCCCTGACGGGGGCTCTGGAAACACCATATATTTT. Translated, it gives CASSPDGGSGNTIYF.

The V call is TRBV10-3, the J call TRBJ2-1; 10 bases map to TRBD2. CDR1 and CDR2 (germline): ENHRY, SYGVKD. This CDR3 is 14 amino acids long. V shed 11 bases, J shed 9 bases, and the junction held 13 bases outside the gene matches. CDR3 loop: CASMERGGRSEQFF. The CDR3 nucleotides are TGTGCCTCCATGGAGCGGGGGGGCCGGAGTGAGCAGTTCTTC.

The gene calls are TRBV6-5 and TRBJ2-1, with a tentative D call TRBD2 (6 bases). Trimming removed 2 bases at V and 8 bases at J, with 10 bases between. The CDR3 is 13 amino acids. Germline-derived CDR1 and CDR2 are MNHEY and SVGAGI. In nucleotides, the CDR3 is TGTGCCAGCAGTTACAGGGGCGGGGATGAGCAGTTCTTC. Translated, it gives CASSYRGGDEQFF.

The chain's CDR3 is CASSQLGLAGNTGELFF. The CDR3 DNA follows: TGCGCCAGCAGCCAATTGGGACTAGCGGGGAATACCGGGGAGCTGTTTTTT. The chain combines TRBV4-1 with TRBJ2-2; 13 bases line up with TRBD2. With V trimmed by 2 bases and J by 5 bases, 5 bases remained unmatched. Germline CDR1 MGHRA, CDR2 YSYEKL. The length of the CDR3 is 17 residues.

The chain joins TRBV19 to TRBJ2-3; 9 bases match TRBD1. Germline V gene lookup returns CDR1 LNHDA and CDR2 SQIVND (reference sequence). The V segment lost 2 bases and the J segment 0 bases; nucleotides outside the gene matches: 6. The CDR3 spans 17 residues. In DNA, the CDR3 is TGTGCCAGTAGTATACGGACAGGGGCCGCCAGCACAGATACGCAGTATTTT. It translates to CASSIRTGAASTDTQYF. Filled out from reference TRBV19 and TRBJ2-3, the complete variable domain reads DGGITQSPKYLFRKEGQNVTLSCEQNLNHDAMYWYRQDPGQGLRLIYYSQIVNDFQKGDIAEGYSVSREKKESFPLTVTSAQKNPTAFYLCASSIRTGAASTDTQYFGPGTRLTVL.

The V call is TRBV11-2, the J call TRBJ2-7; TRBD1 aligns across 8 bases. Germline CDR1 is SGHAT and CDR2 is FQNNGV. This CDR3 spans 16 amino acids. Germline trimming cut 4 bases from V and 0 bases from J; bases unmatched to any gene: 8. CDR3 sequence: CASSSDQGANSYEQYF. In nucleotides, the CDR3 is TGTGCCAGCAGCTCAGATCAGGGGGCTAACTCCTACGAGCAGTACTTC.

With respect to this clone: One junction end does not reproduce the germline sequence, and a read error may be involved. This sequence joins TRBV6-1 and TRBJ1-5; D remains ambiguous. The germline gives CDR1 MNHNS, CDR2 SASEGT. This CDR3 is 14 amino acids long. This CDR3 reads CASTEVYSNQPQHF. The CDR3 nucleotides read TGTGCCAGCACTGAAGTGTATAGCAATCAGCCCCAGCATTTT.